The sample holds a few counts of the clone carrying this T cell receptor beta chain. By quantitative 5'-RACE with molecular barcodes, the TCR beta libraries were made. TCRdb redid the calling of the 5' RACE reads with MiXCR, one entry per CDR3 protein. The profile shows 250,000 or so distinct CDR3 sequences, around 10% of them singletons. This specimen comes from a study of CD8 T cells in ankylosing spondylitis. Germline lookup yields CDR1 LNHDA and CDR2 SQIVND (reference sequence). The CDR3 is made up of 14 amino acids. V shed 5 bases and J shed 4 bases, with 12 bases lying between them. The chain has TRBV19 and TRBJ1-5; tentatively, D is TRBD1 (5 bases). The specimen was blood, either unsorted or a sorted T cell fraction (not recorded which). This TCR was recovered from a male donor with ankylosing spondylitis or in good health (not recorded which). CDR3 sequence: CASSHRFVNQPQHF. As DNA, the CDR3 is TGTGCCAGTAGTCACAGGTTTGTGAATCAGCCCCAGCATTTT.